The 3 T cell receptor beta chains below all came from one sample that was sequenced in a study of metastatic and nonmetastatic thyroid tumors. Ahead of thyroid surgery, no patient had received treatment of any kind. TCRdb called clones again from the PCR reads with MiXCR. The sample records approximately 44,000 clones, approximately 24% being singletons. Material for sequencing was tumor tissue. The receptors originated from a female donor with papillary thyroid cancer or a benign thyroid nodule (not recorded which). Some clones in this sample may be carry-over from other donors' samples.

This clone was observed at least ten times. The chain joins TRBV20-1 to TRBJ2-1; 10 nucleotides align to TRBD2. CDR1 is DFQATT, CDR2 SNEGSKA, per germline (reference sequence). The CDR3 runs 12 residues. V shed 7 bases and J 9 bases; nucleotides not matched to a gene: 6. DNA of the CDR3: TGCAGTGTGGCTAGCGGGAGTGTTGAGCAGTTCTTC. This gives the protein CSVASGSVEQFF.

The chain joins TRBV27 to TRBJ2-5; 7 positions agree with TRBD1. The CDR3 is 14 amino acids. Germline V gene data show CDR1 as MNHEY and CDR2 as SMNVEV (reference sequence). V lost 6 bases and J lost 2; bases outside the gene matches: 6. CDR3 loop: CASRQGLLQETQYF. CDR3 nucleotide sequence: TGTGCCAGCAGACAGGGGCTATTGCAAGAGACCCAGTACTTC.

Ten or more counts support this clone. The CDR3 sequence is CASSLANSGRVYTQYF. In DNA, the CDR3 is TGTGCCAGCAGCTTGGCCAATAGCGGGAGGGTCTATACGCAGTATTTT. The rearrangement links TRBV5-4 to TRBJ2-3; 11 positions agree with TRBD2. Looked up from germline, CDR1 is SGHNT and CDR2 is YYREEE (reference sequence). With V trimmed by 0 bases and J by 7 bases, 7 bases remained unmatched. This CDR3 is 16 amino acids long.